This passage covers 10 T cell receptor beta chains from one sample sequenced in a study of tumor-infiltrating lymphocytes in primary liver carcinoma. TCR beta cDNA came from roughly 450 ng total RNA, primed with a constant-region primer. Three-round nested multiplex PCR performed with slightly modified ARM-PCR produced the TCR beta libraries. The opening two PCR rounds, about 11 cycles each, paired TRBV1-TRBV30 forward primers with a C-beta reverse primer. TCRdb reanalysed the multiplex PCR reads using MiXCR and keeps one entry per CDR3 protein. The sample records 37,000 or so distinct CDR3 sequences, around 80% being singletons. The roughly 20-34 mg bulk tissue piece was not sorted before simultaneous RNA and DNA extraction. The sequenced sample consisted of tumor-adjacent normal liver tissue. These receptors all come from a man in his forties or fifties with primary liver carcinoma and hepatitis B virus infection.

For this clonotype: A read error may account for a junction end that differs from germline. This chain joins TRBV14 and TRBJ2-1; 8 positions match TRBD2. The CDR3 has 16 residues. CDR1 SGHDN and CDR2 FVKESK come from the germline V gene. The CDR3 nucleotides read TGTACCGGCAGTGCCGTAGCGGGATGGGTAAACAATGAGCAGCTCTTC. Translation: CTGSAVAGWVNNEQLF.

With regard to this clonotype: The conserved final phenylalanine or tryptophan is absent from the CDR3, which likely points to a read error. The limits of the CDR3 on the DNA are not certain, so only TCRdb's listed CDR3 is given. The genes are TRBV7-9 and TRBJ2-5; the table assigns TRBD1, which was not confirmed against the DNA. The CDR3 totals 13 residues, both ends included. The germline CDR1 and CDR2 sequences are SEHNR and FQNEAQ (reference sequence). CDR3 protein: CASLQGAQETQYS.

Remarks on this clonotype: Its ends do not fully match the called genes, so a read error is possible. V and J are TRBV29-1 and TRBJ2-2, with D possibly being TRBD1 (6 bases). Germline CDR1 is SQVTM and CDR2 is ANQGSEA. This CDR3 region has 12 residues. CDR3 residues: CSVRAGTRELFF. DNA for the CDR3: TGTAGCGTCCGAGCCGGGACAAGGGAGCTGTTTTTT.

This clonotype was counted between two and nine times. The V and J genes are TRBV29-1 and TRBJ1-1; D gene unclear. The CDR3 totals 11 residues. Trimming left V 6 bases short and J 3 bases short, with 8 bases between. CDR1 is SQVTM and CDR2 is ANQGSEA in the germline V gene. The CDR3 DNA is TGCAGCGTCGAATCCGACACTGAAGCTTTCTTT. Residues: CSVESDTEAFF. The full variable domain, rest sourced from reference TRBV29-1 and TRBJ1-1, is SAVISQKPSRDICQRGTSLTIQCQVDSQVTMMFWYRQQPGQSLTLIATANQGSEATYESGFVIDKFPISRPNLTFSTLTVSNMSPEDSSIYLCSVESDTEAFFGQGTRLTVV.

As to this clonotype: This may be a read error, as it is one base from a much larger clone. This chain uses TRBV6-2 or TRBV6-3 with TRBJ2-1, with D hard to call. Germline assignment: CDR1 MNHEY and CDR2 SVGEGT. The CDR3 extends over 14 amino acids. The CDR3 DNA follows: TGTGCCAGCAGTTACTTGGGGAAGAACAATGAGCAGTCCTTC. Encoded protein: CASSYLGKNNEQSF.

On this clonotype itself: A much larger clone sits a single nucleotide away, making a read error possible. The chain links TRBV2 to TRBJ2-1; D could derive from TRBD1 or TRBD2 (5 bases each). The CDR3 length is 18 residues. CDR1 and CDR2 from the germline V gene are SNHLY and FYNNEI. V was cut by 4 bases and J by 2 bases, with 21 bases left in between. CDR3 bases: TGTGCCAGCAGTGCAGCAGGTCTGGGGGAGATCACCTACAATGAGCAGTTCTTC. Its translation is CASSAAGLGEITYNEQFF.

Of note for this clonotype: No conserved phenylalanine or tryptophan ends this CDR3, so it is likely a read error. No DNA is shown, since the ends of the CDR3 on it are uncertain; the CDR3 is the one TCRdb lists. The genes are TRBV29-1 and TRBJ1-1. Per the germline V gene, CDR1 is SQVTM and CDR2 is ANQGSEA. The CDR3 is 15 amino acids in total, end residues counted. The chain's CDR3 is CSVGGGWGMNTEVFL.

As regards this clonotype: The junction and the germline gene differ at one end; a read error may be behind it. The rearrangement uses TRBV6-5 and TRBJ1-4, with 8 bases matching TRBD1. There are 20 residues in the CDR3. CDR1 MNHEY and CDR2 SVGAGI come from the germline V gene. The CDR3 sequence: CTSSPGTGKVFLATNGKLFF. CDR3 DNA sequence: TGTACTAGCAGTCCCGGGACAGGCAAAGTCTTTCTTGCAACTAATGGAAAACTGTTTTTT.

By proportion, this clonotype is medium-sized (0.01 to 0.1%). The chain combines TRBV4-1 with TRBJ2-2, with 8 bases fitting TRBD2. The V segment lost 3 bases and the J segment 5 bases; nucleotides outside the gene matches: 5. The V gene's germline CDR1 is MGHRA and CDR2 YSYEKL. The CDR3 length is 15 residues. CDR3 sequence: CASSHPGLVTGELFF. CDR3 DNA sequence: TGCGCCAGCAGCCATCCGGGACTAGTGACCGGGGAGCTGTTTTTT.

The rearrangement links TRBV10-2 to TRBJ2-5; 7 bases align to TRBD2. Unmatched junction bases numbered 16, after V lost 4 bases and J lost 5 bases. The CDR3 loop spans 17 amino acids. Germline V gene sequence: CDR1 WSHSY, CDR2 SAAADI. The CDR3 sequence: CASSGSEVAGALETQYF. For the CDR3, the DNA is TGCGCCAGCAGTGGATCCGAGGTGGCGGGAGCTTTGGAGACCCAGTACTTC.